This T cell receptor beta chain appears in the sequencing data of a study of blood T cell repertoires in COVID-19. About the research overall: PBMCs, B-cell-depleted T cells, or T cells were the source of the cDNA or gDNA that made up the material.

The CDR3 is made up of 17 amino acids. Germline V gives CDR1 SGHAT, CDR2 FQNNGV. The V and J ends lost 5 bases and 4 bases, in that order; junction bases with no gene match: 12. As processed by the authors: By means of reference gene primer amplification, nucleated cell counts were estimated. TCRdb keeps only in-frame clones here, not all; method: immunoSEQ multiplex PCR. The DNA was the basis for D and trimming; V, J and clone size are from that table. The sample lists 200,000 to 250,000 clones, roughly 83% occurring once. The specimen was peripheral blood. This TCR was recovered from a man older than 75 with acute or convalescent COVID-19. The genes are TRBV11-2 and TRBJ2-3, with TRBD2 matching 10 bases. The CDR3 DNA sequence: TGTGCCAGCAGCAAAGGGCCTAGCGGGAGAGGAGCAGATACGCAGTATTTT. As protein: CASSKGPSGRGADTQYF.